This T cell receptor beta chain was found in a study of T-cell memory formation after mild COVID-19. cDNA libraries for TCR alpha and TCR beta, carrying sample barcodes and UMIs, came from 5'RACE with constant-segment primers. TCRdb fed the 5' RACE reads into MiXCR, producing one record per CDR3 protein. The repertoire includes 290,000 or so distinct CDR3 sequences, roughly a fifth of them detected once, and around 21% sits in the top ten. V lost 6 bases to trimming and J lost 6 bases; unmatched junction nucleotides: 10. The CDR3 runs 15 residues. The germline V gene has CDR1 MDHEN and CDR2 SYDVKM. The sequenced sample was PBMCs or a T cell subset sorted from them (not recorded which). The rearrangement links TRBV28 to TRBJ1-5; 8 nucleotides agree with TRBD1. The receptor was derived from a man between 18 and 29 years old who had mild COVID-19 (a few samples of this study predate the infection). Cell type and time point are not known. CDR3 in DNA: TGTGCCAGCAGCCCGGACAGGGTAGGTCGTCAGCCCCAGCATTTT. This codes for CASSPDRVGRQPQHF.